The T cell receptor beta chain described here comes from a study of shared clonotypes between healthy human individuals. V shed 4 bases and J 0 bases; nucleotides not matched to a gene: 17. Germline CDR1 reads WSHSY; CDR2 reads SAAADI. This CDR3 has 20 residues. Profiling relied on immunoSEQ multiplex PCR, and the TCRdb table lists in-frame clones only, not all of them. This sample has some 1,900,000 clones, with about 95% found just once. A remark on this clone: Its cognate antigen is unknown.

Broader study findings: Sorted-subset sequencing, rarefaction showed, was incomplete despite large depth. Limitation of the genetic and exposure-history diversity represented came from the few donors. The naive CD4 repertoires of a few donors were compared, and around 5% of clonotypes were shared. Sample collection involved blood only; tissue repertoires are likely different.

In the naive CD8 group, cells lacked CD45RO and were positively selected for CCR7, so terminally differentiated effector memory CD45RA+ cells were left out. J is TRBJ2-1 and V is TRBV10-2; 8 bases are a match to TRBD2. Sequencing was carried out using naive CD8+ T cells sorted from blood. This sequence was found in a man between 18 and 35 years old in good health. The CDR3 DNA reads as TGCGCCAGCAGTGGACGCCGCGAACTAGCGGCTCCGAGCTCCTACAATGAGCAGTTCTTC. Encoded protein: CASSGRRELAAPSSYNEQFF.